These 24 T cell receptor beta chains share one sample of origin, sequenced in a study of blood T cell repertoires in COVID-19. Using immunoSEQ multiplex PCR, the repertoire was profiled, and TCRdb retains in-frame clones only, with some absent. The top ten clones hold around 12% of a sample with 75,000 to 90,000 clones, about 80% of them seen once. Sample: peripheral blood. All receptors derive from a woman aged 40-49 years with active or convalescent COVID-19.

V and J are TRBV7-2 and TRBJ2-7; 16 bases are a match to TRBD2. Germline assignment: CDR1 SGHTA and CDR2 FQGNSA. V trimming: 4 bases; J trimming: 9 bases; junction bases outside the gene matches: 3. The CDR3 runs 14 residues. This CDR3 is CASSSGLAGGAQYF. In nucleotides, the CDR3 is TGTGCCAGCAGCTCGGGACTAGCGGGAGGGGCGCAGTACTTC. Variable domain in full (rest from reference TRBV7-2 and TRBJ2-7): GAGVSQSPSNKVTEKGKDVELRCDPISGHTALYWYRQSLGQGLEFLIYFQGNSAPDKSGLPSDRFSAERTGGSVSTLTIQRTQQEDSAVYLCASSSGLAGGAQYFGPGTRLTVT.

The gene calls are TRBV5-1 and TRBJ2-4; 9 nucleotides agree with TRBD1. The germline V gene encodes CDR1 SGHRS and CDR2 YFSETQ. V shed 4 bases and J 8 bases; nucleotides not matched to a gene: 7. CDR3 length: 14 amino acids. CDR3 sequence reads: CASSETGQGDIQYF. CDR3 DNA sequence: TGCGCCAGCAGCGAAACGGGACAGGGTGACATTCAGTACTTC.

V gene TRBV5-8 combines with J gene TRBJ1-1; TRBD1 might be the D (5 bases). The CDR3 runs 15 residues. CDR1 is SGHTS, CDR2 YDEGEE, per germline. V lost 1 base to trimming and J lost 4 bases, with 14 bases between them. Here the CDR3 reads CASSLPERRGTEAFF. CDR3 DNA sequence: TGTGCCAGCAGCTTGCCAGAAAGAAGGGGCACTGAAGCTTTCTTT.

There are a few counts of this clone. CDR3 bases: TGTGCCAGCAGCTTTGACAGGACCCCCTACAATGAGCAGTTCTTC. As protein: CASSFDRTPYNEQFF. The chain is built from TRBV7-2 and TRBJ2-1, with TRBD1 as a possible D gene (6 bases). CDR3 size: 15 residues. CDR1 is SGHTA, CDR2 FQGNSA, per germline. Trimming stripped 3 bases from V and 2 bases from J, with 11 bases between.

The CDR3 spells CASSRVREDYEQYF. The CDR3 coding sequence is TGTGCCAGCAGTCGTGTTCGGGAGGACTACGAGCAGTACTTC. This chain connects TRBV28 to TRBJ2-7; 7 bases are shared with TRBD2. This CDR3 spans 14 amino acids. CDR1 is MDHEN and CDR2 is SYDVKM in the germline V gene. V dropped 5 bases and J dropped 3; count of bases not matched to a gene: 7.

The V and J genes are TRBV6-4 and TRBJ1-5, with 7 bases matching TRBD1. This CDR3 comprises 20 residues. J lost 0 bases, V lost 4 bases, and 18 bases had no gene match. Germline CDR1 and CDR2: MRHNA and SNTAGT. The CDR3 loop is CASSAPEGAHATYSNQPQHF. The CDR3 DNA reads TGTGCCAGCAGTGCCCCTGAGGGGGCTCATGCAACCTATAGCAATCAGCCCCAGCATTTT.

The rearrangement links TRBV6-5 to TRBJ1-1; tentative D call: TRBD1 (6 bases). There are 13 residues in the CDR3. Germline CDR1 reads MNHEY; CDR2 reads SVGAGI. With 6 bases removed from V and 5 bases from J, the gap between germline ends came to 13 bases. The CDR3 region has the DNA TGTGCCAGCAGCTCGGACAGTTGGACTGAAGCTTTCTTT. Protein sequence: CASSSDSWTEAFF.

The V call is TRBV11-2, the J call TRBJ1-6; D unclear. The CDR3 contains 13 residues. V lost 1 base, J lost 10 bases, and 8 bases lay in between. From germline, CDR1 is SGHAT and CDR2 FQNNGV. The CDR3 region is CASSLGAGSPLHF. CDR3 DNA: TGTGCCAGCAGCTTAGGAGCGGGGTCACCCCTCCACTTT.

The chain combines TRBV3-1 (or the pseudogene TRBV3-2) with TRBJ2-7; weak D call: TRBD1 (5 bases). CDR3 length equals 14 residues. The germline CDR1 and CDR2 sequences are LGHDT and YNNKEL (reference sequence). Between the trimmed V and J ends, which lost 4 bases and 2 bases, there was a span of 12 bases. For the CDR3, the DNA is TGTGCCAGCAGCCCCCAGGGAAATCCCTACGAGCAGTACTTC. This codes for CASSPQGNPYEQYF.

V gene TRBV7-2 combines with J gene TRBJ2-3, with a possible D match to TRBD2 (6 bases). CDR3 length: 18 residues. The germline V gene has CDR1 SGHTA and CDR2 FQGNSA. Trimming pared 1 base from V and 1 base from J, leaving 18 bases between. As DNA, the CDR3 is TGTGCCAGCAGCTTAGTTTTAAGTCGGCTAGCGCGCACAGATACGCAGTATTTT. It is translated as CASSLVLSRLARTDTQYF.

This clone has only a few counts. The chain uses TRBV7-6 and TRBJ2-7, with 8 bases fitting TRBD2. Germline lookup yields CDR1 SGHVS and CDR2 FNYEAQ. V gave up 5 bases and J gave up 1 base; unmatched junction bases: 7. The CDR3 loop spans 15 amino acids. The CDR3 region is CASSIGTSSSYEQYF. For the CDR3, the DNA is TGTGCCAGCAGCATCGGGACTAGTAGTTCCTACGAGCAGTACTTC.

This clone was picked up a small number of times. The rearrangement links TRBV7-9 to TRBJ1-4; TRBD1 matches at 7 bases. The CDR3 runs to 17 residues. With V trimmed by 4 bases and J by 0 bases, 8 bases remained unmatched. Germline CDR1 SEHNR, CDR2 FQNEAQ (reference sequence). CDR3 coding DNA: TGTGCCAGCAGCTCCCGGGGGACAGTTCCAACTAATGAAAAACTGTTTTTT. Protein: CASSSRGTVPTNEKLFF.

V gene TRBV7-6 combines with J gene TRBJ2-7, with a weak D call TRBD2 (5 bases). Germline loops: CDR1 SGHVS, CDR2 FNYEAQ. Between the trimmed V and J ends, which lost 3 bases and 3 bases, there was a span of 9 bases. CDR3 size: 13 residues. This CDR3 is CASSLDSRYEQYF. The CDR3 DNA sequence: TGTGCCAGCAGCTTGGACTCCCGCTACGAGCAGTACTTC.

V usage is TRBV27 and J usage is TRBJ2-3; no clear D gene. Trimming removed 9 bases at V and 0 bases at J, with 19 bases between. The CDR3 is made up of 16 amino acids. Looked up from germline, CDR1 is MNHEY and CDR2 is SMNVEV (reference sequence). This CDR3 reads CASAFNEALSTDTQYF. DNA of the CDR3: TGTGCCAGTGCTTTTAATGAGGCGCTTAGCACAGATACGCAGTATTTT.

This chain joins TRBV5-1 and TRBJ2-7; no firm D call. The germline V and J ends were trimmed by 1 base and 2 bases, with 7 bases remaining between them. The CDR3 loop spans 13 amino acids. Germline V gives CDR1 SGHRS, CDR2 YFSETQ. CDR3 protein: CASSLSPTYEQYF. The CDR3 DNA reads TGCGCCAGCAGCTTGAGCCCGACCTACGAGCAGTACTTC.

The CDR3 bases are TGTGCCAGCAGCGCCTTTAGCGAGCAGTACTTC. Protein: CASSAFSEQYF. The rearrangement joins TRBV14 to TRBJ2-7; D gene unclear. Trimming removed 5 bases at V and 6 bases at J, with 8 bases between. The CDR3 is 11 amino acids. Germline values: CDR1 SGHDN, CDR2 FVKESK.

V usage is TRBV4-2 and J usage is TRBJ2-2; 8 bases fit TRBD1. Losses at the gene ends were 4 bases for V and 2 bases for J; bases not matched to a gene: 9. The CDR3 has 17 amino acids. The germline CDR1 and CDR2 sequences are LGHNA and YNFKEQ. CDR3 sequence: CASSPGQGSGNTGELFF. In nucleotides, the CDR3 is TGTGCCAGCAGCCCCGGACAGGGTTCGGGAAACACCGGGGAGCTGTTTTTT.

Details on this clone: This CDR3 is also generated by other DNA sequences in the sample. V is TRBV10-3 and J is TRBJ1-5, with TRBD1 identical over 8 bases. The CDR3 is 15 residues long. The V and J ends lost 6 bases and 0 bases, in that order; junction bases with no gene match: 4. Germline CDR1 reads ENHRY; CDR2 reads SYGVKD. The CDR3 DNA reads as TGTGCCATCAGCGACAGGGGCAATAGCAATCAGCCCCAGCATTTT. Translating gives CAISDRGNSNQPQHF.

This sequence joins TRBV4-3 and TRBJ2-7; 8 bases map to TRBD2. There are 17 residues in the CDR3. V shed 4 bases, J shed 0 bases, and the junction held 11 bases outside the gene matches. Germline V gives CDR1 LGHNA, CDR2 YSLEER. The CDR3 bases are TGCGCCAGCAGCCCCCAGATTAGCGGGACTAGCTCCTACGAGCAGTACTTC. Encoded protein: CASSPQISGTSSYEQYF.

The chain has TRBV7-2 and TRBJ2-5; D possibly corresponds to TRBD1 (6 bases). The CDR3 runs 15 residues. Germline CDR1 reads SGHTA; CDR2 reads FQGNSA. V shed 1 base and J shed 9 bases, with 18 bases lying between them. This CDR3 is CASSLVPGQSWPQYF. For the CDR3, the DNA is TGTGCCAGCAGCTTAGTCCCCGGACAGTCATGGCCCCAGTACTTC.

CDR3 sequence (DNA): TGTGCCAGCAGGACCGACCGACTAGCCAAAAACATTCAGTACTTC. Translating it yields CASRTDRLAKNIQYF. V and J are TRBV28 and TRBJ2-4; D gene uncertain. CDR3 size: 15 residues. Germline V gene sequence: CDR1 MDHEN, CDR2 SYDVKM. Trimming took 6 bases from V and 0 from J, leaving 12 bases between them.

This chain links TRBV5-4 with TRBJ2-7; the D is unclear. The V gene's germline CDR1 is SGHNT and CDR2 YYREEE (reference sequence). The CDR3 is 8 residues long. As DNA, the CDR3 is TGTGGGCTTCCCGAGCAGTACTTC. Its protein product is CGLPEQYF. Full variable domain (missing parts from reference TRBV5-4 and TRBJ2-7): ETGVTQSPTHLIKTRGQQVTLRCSSQSGHNTVSWYQQALGQGPQFIFQYYREEENGRGNFPPRFSGLQFPNYSSELNVNALELDDSALYLCGLPEQYFGPGTRLTVT.

This clone was detected only once. The J gene is TRBJ1-6, the V gene TRBV18; a possible D gene is TRBD1 (5 bases). This CDR3 has 14 amino acids. In germline, CDR1 is KGHSH, CDR2 LQKENI. The V end lost 2 bases, the J end lost 6 bases, and 8 bases lay between the germline ends. The CDR3 reads CASSPSRGNSPLHF. The DNA of the CDR3 is TGTGCCAGCTCACCAAGTAGGGGTAATTCACCCCTCCACTTT.

This clone was seen only once. The chain joins TRBV4-1 to TRBJ1-2, with D uncertain. The V end lost 3 bases, the J end lost 2 bases, and 7 bases lay between the germline ends. The CDR3 covers 13 residues. Germline lookup yields CDR1 MGHRA and CDR2 YSYEKL. Here the CDR3 DNA reads TGCGCCAGCAGCCATGGCGGGAACTATGGCTACACCTTC. Translating it yields CASSHGGNYGYTF.